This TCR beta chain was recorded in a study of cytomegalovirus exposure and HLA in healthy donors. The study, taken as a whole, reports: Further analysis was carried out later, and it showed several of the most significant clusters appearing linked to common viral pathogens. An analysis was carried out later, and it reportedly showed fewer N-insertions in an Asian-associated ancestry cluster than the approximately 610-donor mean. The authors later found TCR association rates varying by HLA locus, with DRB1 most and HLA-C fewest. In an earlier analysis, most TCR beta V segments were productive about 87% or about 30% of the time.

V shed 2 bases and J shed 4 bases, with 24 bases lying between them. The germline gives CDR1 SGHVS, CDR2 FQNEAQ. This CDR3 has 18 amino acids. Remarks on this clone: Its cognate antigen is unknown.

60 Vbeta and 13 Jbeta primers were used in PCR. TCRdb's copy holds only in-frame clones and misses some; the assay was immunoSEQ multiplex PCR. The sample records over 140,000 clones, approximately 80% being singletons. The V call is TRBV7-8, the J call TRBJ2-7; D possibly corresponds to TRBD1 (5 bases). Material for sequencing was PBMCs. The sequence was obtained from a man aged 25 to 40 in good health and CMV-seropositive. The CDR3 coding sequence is TGTGCCAGCAGCTTAAAGCCTGACAGCAGGCCTGCCTTTTACGAGCAGTACTTC. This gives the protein CASSLKPDSRPAFYEQYF.